Below are 3 T cell receptor beta chains sequenced from a single sample in a study of T cell responses to AZD1222 COVID-19 vaccine. Clones were read by immunoSEQ multiplex PCR, and TCRdb kept only the in-frame ones, dropping some. The sample comprises about 160,000 clones, about 90% of which are singletons, and less than 4.5% rests with the top ten. The source material was peripheral blood, sampled on day 0 of MenACWY control vaccination. The source is an adult in good health.

The chain recombines TRBV24-1 with TRBJ2-2, with D unclear. The germline V gene encodes CDR1 KGHDR and CDR2 SFDVKD. This CDR3 has 12 amino acids. V shed 5 bases and J shed 5 bases, with 5 bases lying between them. Written as DNA, the CDR3 is TGTGCCACCAGTGTGGATACCGGGGAGCTGTTTTTT. This gives the protein CATSVDTGELFF.

J is TRBJ2-1 and V is TRBV5-6; D may be TRBD2 (7 bases). The CDR3 runs 18 residues. V was pared by 1 base and J by 3 bases, with 20 bases between. Per the germline V gene, CDR1 is SGHDT and CDR2 is YYEEEE. The CDR3 DNA reads TGTGCCAGCAGCTTGTCCGGTTCGGGGGGCTCCGTCTACAATGAGCAGTTCTTC. Translating it yields CASSLSGSGGSVYNEQFF. The complete variable domain, with remaining parts taken from reference TRBV5-6 and TRBJ2-1, reads DAGVTQSPTHLIKTRGQQVTLRCSPKSGHDTVSWYQQALGQGPQFIFQYYEEEERQRGNFPDRFSGHQFPNYSSELNVNALLLGDSALYLCASSLSGSGGSVYNEQFFGPGTRLTVL.

The rearrangement joins TRBV6-1 to TRBJ1-1, with TRBD1 identical over 7 bases. CDR3 length: 14 amino acids. CDR1 and CDR2 from the germline V gene are MNHNS and SASEGT. The V gene end was trimmed by 1 base and the J gene end by 7 bases; junction bases not matched to a gene: 6. The CDR3: CASSEGQGWGEAFF. The CDR3 nucleotides are TGTGCCAGCAGTGAAGGACAGGGATGGGGTGAAGCTTTCTTT.